The present T cell receptor beta chain was sequenced within a study of T cell repertoires in cytomegalovirus infection. Study details: As its CMV epitopes, the study selected recently identified HLA-C-restricted and well-studied HLA-B-restricted targets.

Details on this clonotype: Its antigen is undetermined.

Germline loops: CDR1 LNHNV, CDR2 YYDKDF (reference sequence). V was cut by 0 bases and J by 7 bases, with 12 bases left in between. The CDR3 length is 14 residues. TCRdb ran MiXCR on the reads and lists one entry per CDR3 protein. The table shows 450,000 to 600,000 distinct CDR3 sequences, with under 45% occurring only once. The V and J genes are TRBV15 and TRBJ1-2, with D possibly being TRBD1 (5 bases). This TCR was sampled from a human donor in good health (CMV status not recorded). Some clones in this sample may be carry-over from other donors' samples. The input for sequencing was cultured PBMCs, taken from culture after CMV antigen stimulation. The CDR3 is CATSRDNQGLGYTF. The CDR3, as DNA: TGTGCCACCAGCAGAGATAACCAGGGACTTGGCTACACCTTC.